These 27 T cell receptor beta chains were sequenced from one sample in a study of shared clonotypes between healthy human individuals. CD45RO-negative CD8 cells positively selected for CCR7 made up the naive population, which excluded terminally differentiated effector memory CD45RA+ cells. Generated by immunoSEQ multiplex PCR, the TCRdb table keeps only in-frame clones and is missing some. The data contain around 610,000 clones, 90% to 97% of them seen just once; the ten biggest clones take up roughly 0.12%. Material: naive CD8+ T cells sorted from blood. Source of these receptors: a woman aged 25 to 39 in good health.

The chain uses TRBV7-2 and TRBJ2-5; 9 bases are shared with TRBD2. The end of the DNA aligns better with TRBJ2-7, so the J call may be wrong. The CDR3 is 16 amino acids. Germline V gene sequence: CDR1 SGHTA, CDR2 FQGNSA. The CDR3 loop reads CASSPYLGGREYEQYF. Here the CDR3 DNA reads TGTGCCAGCAGCCCATACCTCGGCGGGAGGGAATACGAGCAGTACTTC.

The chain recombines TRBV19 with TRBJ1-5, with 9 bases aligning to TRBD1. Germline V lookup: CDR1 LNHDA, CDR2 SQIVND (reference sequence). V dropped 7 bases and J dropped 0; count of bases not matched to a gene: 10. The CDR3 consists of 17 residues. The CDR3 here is CASNSGQGLYSNQPQHF. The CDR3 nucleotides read TGTGCCAGTAATTCGGGACAGGGCCTTTATAGCAATCAGCCCCAGCATTTT.

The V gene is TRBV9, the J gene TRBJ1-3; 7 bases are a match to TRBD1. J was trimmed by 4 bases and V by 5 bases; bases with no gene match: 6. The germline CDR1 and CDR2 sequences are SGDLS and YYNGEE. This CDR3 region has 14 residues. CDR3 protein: CASSRQGVGNTIYF. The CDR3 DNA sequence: TGTGCCAGCAGTCGACAGGGAGTCGGAAACACCATATATTTT.

CDR3 loop: CASSQVPAAEDIQYF. CDR3 nucleotide sequence: TGCGCCAGCAGCCAAGTTCCCGCCGCTGAGGACATTCAGTACTTC. The rearrangement links TRBV4-1 to TRBJ2-4; D gene unclear. CDR3 length: 15 amino acids. Germline V gene lookup returns CDR1 MGHRA and CDR2 YSYEKL. V shed 1 base and J shed 8 bases, with 15 bases lying between them.

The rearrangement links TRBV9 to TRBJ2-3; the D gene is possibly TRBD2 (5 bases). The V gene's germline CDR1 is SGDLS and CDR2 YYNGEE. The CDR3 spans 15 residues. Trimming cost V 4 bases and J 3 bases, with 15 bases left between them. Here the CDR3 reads CASSTHLSVTDTQYF. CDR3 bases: TGTGCCAGCAGCACCCACCTTAGCGTGACAGATACGCAGTATTTT.

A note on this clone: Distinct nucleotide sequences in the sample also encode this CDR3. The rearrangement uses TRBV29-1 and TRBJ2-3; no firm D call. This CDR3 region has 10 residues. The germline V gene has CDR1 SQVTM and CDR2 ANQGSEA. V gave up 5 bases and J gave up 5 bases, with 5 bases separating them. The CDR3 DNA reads TGCAGCGTTTTGGGAGATACGCAGTATTTT. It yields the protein CSVLGDTQYF.

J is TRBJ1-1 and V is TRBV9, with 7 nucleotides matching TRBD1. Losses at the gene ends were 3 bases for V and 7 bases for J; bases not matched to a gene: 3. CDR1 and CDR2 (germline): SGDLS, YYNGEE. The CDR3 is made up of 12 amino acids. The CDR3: CASSGWDSEAFF. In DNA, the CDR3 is TGTGCCAGCAGCGGATGGGACAGTGAAGCTTTCTTT.

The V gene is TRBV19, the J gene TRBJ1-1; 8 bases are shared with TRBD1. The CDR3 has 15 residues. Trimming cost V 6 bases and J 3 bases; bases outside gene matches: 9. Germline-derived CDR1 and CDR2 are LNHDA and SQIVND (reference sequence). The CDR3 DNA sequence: TGTGCCAGTAGCGAACCGGGACAGGAGGACACTGAAGCTTTCTTT. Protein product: CASSEPGQEDTEAFF.

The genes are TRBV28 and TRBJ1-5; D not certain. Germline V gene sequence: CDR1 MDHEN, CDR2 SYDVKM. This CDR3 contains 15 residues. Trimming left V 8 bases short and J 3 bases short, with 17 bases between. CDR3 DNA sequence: TGTGCCAGCGGCTCTGTGATGGAGGACAATCAGCCCCAGCATTTT. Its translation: CASGSVMEDNQPQHF.

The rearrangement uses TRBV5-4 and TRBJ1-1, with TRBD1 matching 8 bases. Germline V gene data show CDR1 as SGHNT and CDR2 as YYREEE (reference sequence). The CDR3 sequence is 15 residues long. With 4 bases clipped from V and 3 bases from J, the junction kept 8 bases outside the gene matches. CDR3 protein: CASSAGDRPHTEAFF. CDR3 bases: TGTGCCAGCAGCGCCGGGGACAGGCCACACACTGAAGCTTTCTTT.

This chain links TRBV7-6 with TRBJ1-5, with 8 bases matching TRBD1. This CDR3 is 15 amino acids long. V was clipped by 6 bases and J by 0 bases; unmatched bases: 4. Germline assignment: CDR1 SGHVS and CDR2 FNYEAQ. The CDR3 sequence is CASREGTGSNQPQHF. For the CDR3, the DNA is TGTGCCAGCAGGGAAGGGACAGGTAGCAATCAGCCCCAGCATTTT.

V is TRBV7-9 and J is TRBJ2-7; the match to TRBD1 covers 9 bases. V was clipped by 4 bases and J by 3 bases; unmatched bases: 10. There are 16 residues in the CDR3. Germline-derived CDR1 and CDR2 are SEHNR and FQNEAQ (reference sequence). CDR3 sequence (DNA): TGTGCCAGCAGCTCCCGGCGGACAGGGGCTAACTACGAGCAGTACTTC. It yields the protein CASSSRRTGANYEQYF.

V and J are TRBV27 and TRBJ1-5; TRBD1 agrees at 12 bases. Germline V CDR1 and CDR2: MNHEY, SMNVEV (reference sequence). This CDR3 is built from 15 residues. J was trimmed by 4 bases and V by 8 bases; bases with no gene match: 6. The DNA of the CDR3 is TGTGCCAGCCGTTGGGGACAGGGGGCGAATCAGCCCCAGCATTTT. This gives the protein CASRWGQGANQPQHF.

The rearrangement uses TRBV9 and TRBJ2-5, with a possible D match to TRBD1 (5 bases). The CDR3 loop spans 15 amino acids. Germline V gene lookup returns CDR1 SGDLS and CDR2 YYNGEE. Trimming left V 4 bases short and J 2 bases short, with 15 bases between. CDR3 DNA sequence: TGTGCCAGCAGCTTAGGACAAGTAAGTCAAGAGACCCAGTACTTC. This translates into CASSLGQVSQETQYF.

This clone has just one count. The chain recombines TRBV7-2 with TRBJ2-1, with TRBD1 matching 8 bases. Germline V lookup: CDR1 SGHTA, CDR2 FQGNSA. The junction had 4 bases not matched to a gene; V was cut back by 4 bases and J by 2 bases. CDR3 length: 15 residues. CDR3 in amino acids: CASSSDRGTYNEQFF. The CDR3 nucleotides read TGTGCCAGCAGCTCAGACAGGGGAACCTACAATGAGCAGTTCTTC.

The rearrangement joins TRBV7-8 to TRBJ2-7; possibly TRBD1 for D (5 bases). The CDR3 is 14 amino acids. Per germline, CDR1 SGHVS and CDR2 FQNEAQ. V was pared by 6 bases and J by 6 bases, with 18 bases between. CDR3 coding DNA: TGTGCCAGCAGTCAAGGGGCCTCTCTTGTCGAGCAGTACTTC. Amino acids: CASSQGASLVEQYF.

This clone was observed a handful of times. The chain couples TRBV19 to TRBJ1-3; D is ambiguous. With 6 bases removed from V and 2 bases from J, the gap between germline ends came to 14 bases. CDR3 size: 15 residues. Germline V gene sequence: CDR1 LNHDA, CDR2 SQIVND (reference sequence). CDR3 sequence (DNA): TGTGCCAGTAGCCCTCAGTTGGGTGCTGGAAACACCATATATTTT. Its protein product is CASSPQLGAGNTIYF.

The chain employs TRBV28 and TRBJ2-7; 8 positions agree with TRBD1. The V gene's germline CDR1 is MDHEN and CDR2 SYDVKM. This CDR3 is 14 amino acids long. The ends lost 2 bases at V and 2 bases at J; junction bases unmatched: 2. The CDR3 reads CASSLQGATYEQYF. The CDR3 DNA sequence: TGTGCCAGCAGTTTACAGGGGGCTACCTACGAGCAGTACTTC.

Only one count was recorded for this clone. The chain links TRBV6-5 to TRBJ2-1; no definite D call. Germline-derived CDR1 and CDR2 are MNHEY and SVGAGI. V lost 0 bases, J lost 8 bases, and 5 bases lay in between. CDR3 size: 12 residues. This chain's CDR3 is CASSYSPDEQFF. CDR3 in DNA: TGTGCCAGCAGTTACTCCCCGGATGAGCAGTTCTTC.

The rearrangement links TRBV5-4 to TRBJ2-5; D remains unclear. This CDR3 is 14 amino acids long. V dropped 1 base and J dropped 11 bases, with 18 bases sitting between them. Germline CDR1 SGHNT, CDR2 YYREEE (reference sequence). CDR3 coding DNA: TGTGCCAGCAGCTTGTGGGCAGCTGAATACGGGCAGTACTTC. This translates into CASSLWAAEYGQYF.

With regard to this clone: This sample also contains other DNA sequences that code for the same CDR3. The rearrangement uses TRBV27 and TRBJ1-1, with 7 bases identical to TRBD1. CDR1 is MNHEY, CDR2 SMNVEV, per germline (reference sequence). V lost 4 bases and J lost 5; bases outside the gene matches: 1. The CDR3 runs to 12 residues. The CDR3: CASSSGGTEAFF. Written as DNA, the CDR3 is TGTGCCAGCAGTTCAGGGGGAACTGAAGCTTTCTTT.

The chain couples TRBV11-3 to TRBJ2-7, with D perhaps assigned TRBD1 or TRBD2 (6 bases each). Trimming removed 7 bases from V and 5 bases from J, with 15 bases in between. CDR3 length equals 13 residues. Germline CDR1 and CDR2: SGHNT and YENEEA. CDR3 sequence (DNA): TGTGCCAGCATCCCCGGGGGCCATCACGAGCAGTACTTC. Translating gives CASIPGGHHEQYF.

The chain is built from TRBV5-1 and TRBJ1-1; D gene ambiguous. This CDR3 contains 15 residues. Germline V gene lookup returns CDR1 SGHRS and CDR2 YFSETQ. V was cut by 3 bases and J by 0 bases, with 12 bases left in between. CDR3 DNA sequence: TGCGCCAGCAGCTCCAACAAGCCTATGAACACTGAAGCTTTCTTT. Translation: CASSSNKPMNTEAFF.

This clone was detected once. CDR3 residues: CASSLELRQGFYGYTF. For the CDR3, the DNA is TGTGCCAGCAGCTTGGAGTTACGACAGGGATTTTATGGCTACACCTTC. The genes are TRBV5-6 and TRBJ1-2; 7 positions match TRBD1. The length of the CDR3 is 16 residues. V lost 0 bases and J lost 5; bases outside the gene matches: 10. Germline V lookup: CDR1 SGHDT, CDR2 YYEEEE.

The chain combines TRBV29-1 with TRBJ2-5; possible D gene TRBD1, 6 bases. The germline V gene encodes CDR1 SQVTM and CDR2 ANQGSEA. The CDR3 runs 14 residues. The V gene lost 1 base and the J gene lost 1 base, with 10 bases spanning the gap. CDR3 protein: CSVEALDSQETQYF. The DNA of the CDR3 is TGCAGCGTTGAAGCCCTGGACAGCCAAGAGACCCAGTACTTC. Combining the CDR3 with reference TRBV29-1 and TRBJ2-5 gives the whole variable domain SAVISQKPSRDICQRGTSLTIQCQVDSQVTMMFWYRQQPGQSLTLIATANQGSEATYESGFVIDKFPISRPNLTFSTLTVSNMSPEDSSIYLCSVEALDSQETQYFGPGTRLLVL.

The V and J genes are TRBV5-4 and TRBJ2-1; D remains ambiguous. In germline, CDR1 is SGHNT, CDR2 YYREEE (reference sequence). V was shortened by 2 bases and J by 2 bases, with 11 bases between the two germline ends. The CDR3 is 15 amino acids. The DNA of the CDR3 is TGTGCCAGCAGCTTCGAGAGGCACACCTACAATGAGCAGTTCTTC. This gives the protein CASSFERHTYNEQFF.

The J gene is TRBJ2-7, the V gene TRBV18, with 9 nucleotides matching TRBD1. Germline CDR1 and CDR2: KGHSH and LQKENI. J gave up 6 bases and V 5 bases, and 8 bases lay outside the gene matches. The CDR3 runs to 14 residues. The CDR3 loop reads CASSSPTGGREQYF. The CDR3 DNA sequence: TGTGCCAGCTCAAGCCCGACAGGGGGACGCGAGCAGTACTTC.